What follows are 4 T cell receptor beta chains derived from one specimen sequenced in a study of ipilimumab plus nivolumab after autologous stem cell transplantation. Some clones are missing from TCRdb's copy, which holds only in-frame ones; the method was immunoSEQ multiplex PCR. The data hold some 45,000 clones, with roughly 88% observed a single time. The sample consisted of PBMCs, taken in a trial of ipilimumab plus nivolumab as post-transplant consolidation. All receptors derive from a male donor with multiple myeloma.

The rearrangement links TRBV9 to TRBJ1-2, with TRBD1 matching over 12 bases. V was clipped by 1 base and J by 4 bases; unmatched bases: 11. CDR3 size: 18 residues. The germline V gene encodes CDR1 SGDLS and CDR2 YYNGEE. This chain's CDR3 is CASSVFGGTGGAPYGYTF. The DNA for the CDR3 is TGTGCCAGCAGCGTATTTGGGGGGACAGGGGGCGCCCCCTATGGCTACACCTTC.

This chain links TRBV9 with TRBJ1-4; maybe TRBD1 (5 bases). The CDR3 has 15 residues. Germline CDR1 and CDR2: SGDLS and YYNGEE. Trimming stripped 0 bases from V and 2 bases from J, with 8 bases between. The DNA of the CDR3 is TGTGCCAGCAGCGTAGGCAGGGCGACTAATGAAAAACTGTTTTTT. This gives the protein CASSVGRATNEKLFF.

The gene calls are TRBV19 and TRBJ1-2, with D uncertain. The CDR3 sequence is 17 residues long. The germline CDR1 and CDR2 sequences are LNHDA and SQIVND (reference sequence). Trimming stripped 3 bases from V and 0 bases from J, with 17 bases between. The CDR3 spells CASSIRTPPRPNYGYTF. Here the CDR3 DNA reads TGTGCCAGTAGTATCAGGACCCCCCCTCGACCTAACTATGGCTACACCTTC.

The genes are TRBV6-1 and TRBJ2-5; tentative D call: TRBD2 (5 bases). CDR3 length: 13 residues. Looked up from germline, CDR1 is MNHNS and CDR2 is SASEGT. V lost 7 bases and J lost 4, with 13 bases in between. CDR3 protein: CASKSGAAETQYF. The CDR3 nucleotides read TGTGCCAGCAAAAGCGGCGCAGCAGAGACCCAGTACTTC.